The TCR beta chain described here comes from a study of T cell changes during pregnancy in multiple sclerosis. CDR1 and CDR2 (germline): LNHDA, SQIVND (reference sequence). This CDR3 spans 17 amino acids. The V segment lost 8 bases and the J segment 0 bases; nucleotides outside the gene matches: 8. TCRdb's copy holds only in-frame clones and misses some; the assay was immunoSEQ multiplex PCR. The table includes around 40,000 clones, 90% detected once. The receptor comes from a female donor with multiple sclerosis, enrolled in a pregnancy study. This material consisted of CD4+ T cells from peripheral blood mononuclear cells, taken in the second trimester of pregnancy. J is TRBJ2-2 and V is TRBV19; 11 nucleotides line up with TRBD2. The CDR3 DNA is TGTGCCAGTGAGAAGGGACTAGCGGACCCGAACACCGGGGAGCTGTTTTTT. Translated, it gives CASEKGLADPNTGELFF.